The 29 T cell receptor beta chains given below trace back to one sample, sequenced in a study of post-analysis software for immune sequencing data. Incorporated into the TCR beta cDNA libraries were unique molecular identifiers, which served to reduce PCR and sequencing biases. MiXCR was run by TCRdb on the PCR reads, yielding one entry per CDR3 protein. The sample has 150,000 to 200,000 distinct CDR3 sequences; roughly 35% are singletons. The specimen was blood, collected after autologous hematopoietic stem cell transplantation. These receptors were collected from a girl under 18 with multiple sclerosis.

This clonotype was detected a few times. The chain couples TRBV6-2 or TRBV6-3 to TRBJ1-1, with D possibly being TRBD1 (6 bases). Germline V lookup: CDR1 MNHEY, CDR2 SVGEGT. With 0 bases removed from V and 5 bases from J, the gap between germline ends came to 10 bases. This CDR3 has 14 residues. This CDR3 reads CASSYSGGRTEAFF. The CDR3 DNA reads TGTGCCAGCAGTTACTCAGGGGGACGGACTGAAGCTTTCTTT.

This chain uses TRBV24-1 with TRBJ1-5, with unresolved D. The CDR3 length is 14 residues. V dropped 7 bases and J dropped 4 bases, with 13 bases sitting between them. In germline, CDR1 is KGHDR, CDR2 SFDVKD. The CDR3 DNA sequence: TGTGCCACCAGGGCTGGGCAACTGAATCAGCCCCAGCATTTT. Protein product: CATRAGQLNQPQHF.

The V gene is TRBV29-1, the J gene TRBJ2-7; D might be TRBD2 (6 bases). The DNA end lines up better with TRBJ2-5; the J call may be wrong. The CDR3 runs to 10 residues. Per the germline V gene, CDR1 is SQVTM and CDR2 is ANQGSEA. The DNA of the CDR3 is TGCAGCTCCGGGAGCGAGACCCAGTACTTC. Translation gives CSSGSETQYF.

The table lists this clonotype with a few counts. The chain carries TRBV28 and TRBJ2-7; possibly TRBD1 or TRBD2 for D (5 bases each). V lost 9 bases to trimming and J lost 0 bases, with 12 bases between them. The CDR3 consists of 13 residues. Germline CDR1 reads MDHEN; CDR2 reads SYDVKM. Written as DNA, the CDR3 is TGTGCCAGTTCGGGGCTTAGCTCCTACGAGCAGTACTTC. This sequence encodes CASSGLSSYEQYF.

The CDR3 DNA is TGTGCCAGCAGCTTGGAAACAGGGGAGATAGCGGAGGCAAGGCCGCCAGGAGAGACCCAGTACTTC. Its translation: CASSLETGEIAEARPPGETQYF. V is TRBV5-5 and J is TRBJ2-5; a weak D match, TRBD1 (7 bases). Deletions cut 0 bases from V and 4 bases from J, with 34 bases between. This CDR3 has 22 amino acids. The germline V gene has CDR1 SGHKS and CDR2 YYEKEE (reference sequence).

V gene TRBV4-3 combines with J gene TRBJ2-1, with D tentatively TRBD1 (5 bases). The V and J ends lost 3 bases and 10 bases respectively, with 13 bases between them. Germline lookup yields CDR1 LGHNA and CDR2 YSLEER. The CDR3 has 13 residues. CDR3 protein: CASSQGRFYEQFF. DNA of the CDR3: TGCGCCAGCAGCCAGGGGCGTTTCTACGAGCAGTTCTTC.

Ten or more counts support this clonotype. The chain uses TRBV12-3 or TRBV12-4 and TRBJ2-7; 9 bases line up with TRBD2. The CDR3 consists of 14 residues. J gave up 2 bases and V 8 bases, and 7 bases lay outside the gene matches. The CDR3 loop reads CASSKSGGPYEQYF. DNA of the CDR3: TGTGCCAGCTCCAAGAGCGGGGGGCCCTACGAGCAGTACTTC.

The chain links TRBV10-2 to TRBJ2-5, with TRBD2 matching 13 bases. From germline, CDR1 is WSHSY and CDR2 SAAADI. There are 14 residues in the CDR3. V dropped 8 bases and J dropped 5; count of bases not matched to a gene: 5. The DNA for the CDR3 is TGCGCCAGCCACGGACTAGCGGGAGTTGAGACCCAGTACTTC. Its protein is CASHGLAGVETQYF.

The V call is TRBV9, the J call TRBJ2-7, with D perhaps matching TRBD1 or TRBD2 (5 bases each). In germline, CDR1 is SGDLS, CDR2 YYNGEE. Deletions cut 0 bases from V and 7 bases from J, with 23 bases between. CDR3 length equals 17 residues. CDR3 loop: CASSVALGESSYNEQYF. CDR3 nucleotides: TGTGCCAGCAGCGTAGCTTTAGGGGAGAGCTCCTACAATGAGCAGTACTTC.

This clonotype was detected a few times. The chain joins TRBV10-3 to TRBJ1-5; D is undetermined. This CDR3 contains 13 residues. Per germline, CDR1 ENHRY and CDR2 SYGVKD. Deletions cut 0 bases from V and 7 bases from J, with 7 bases between. The CDR3 loop reads CAISESGQQPQHF. CDR3 DNA sequence: TGTGCCATCAGTGAGTCCGGCCAACAGCCCCAGCATTTT.

This clonotype was seen a few times. CDR3 coding DNA: TGTGCCAGCAGCTTAACCTCCCCTAATGAAGCTTTCTTT. Its translation: CASSLTSPNEAFF. The chain combines TRBV13 with TRBJ1-1; the D is unclear. CDR3 size: 13 residues. Trimming left V 2 bases short and J 7 bases short, with 11 bases between. Germline assignment: CDR1 PRHDT and CDR2 FYEKMQ (reference sequence).

Concerning this clonotype itself: One junction end disagrees with the germline gene, perhaps due to a read error. The rearrangement joins TRBV5-1 to TRBJ2-3, with unresolved D. The CDR3 spans 14 residues. The germline CDR1 and CDR2 sequences are SGHRS and YFSETQ. DNA of the CDR3: TGCGCCAGCAGATTGGAGCGAGGCGCAGATACGCAGTATTTT. Residues: CASRLERGADTQYF.

The chain recombines TRBV20-1 with TRBJ2-7, with TRBD2 matching 11 bases. The CDR3 covers 13 residues. Germline CDR1 DFQATT, CDR2 SNEGSKA (reference sequence). V shed 2 bases, J shed 6 bases, and the junction held 3 bases outside the gene matches. In DNA, the CDR3 is TGCAGTGCTAGACGACTAGCGGGACTCGAGCAGTACTTC. It specifies CSARRLAGLEQYF.

The chain combines TRBV3-1 with TRBJ2-5; 13 bases agree with TRBD2. V dropped 4 bases and J dropped 5; count of bases not matched to a gene: 7. The CDR3 is 16 amino acids. The germline gives CDR1 LGHDT, CDR2 YNNKEL (reference sequence). Here the CDR3 reads CASSLLLAGGWETQYF. The CDR3 DNA reads as TGTGCCAGCAGCCTATTACTAGCGGGAGGGTGGGAGACCCAGTACTTC.

The chain uses TRBV6-6 and TRBJ2-5; 9 nucleotides align to TRBD1. The tail of the sequence fits TRBJ2-7 better, so the J call may be wrong. Germline-derived CDR1 and CDR2 are MNHNY and SVGAGI (reference sequence). CDR3 size: 16 residues. The CDR3 protein is CASSYSISTGGNEQYF. The CDR3 region has the DNA TGTGCCAGCAGTTACTCGATATCGACAGGGGGAAACGAGCAGTACTTC.

This clonotype was detected a few times. V usage is TRBV20-1 and J usage is TRBJ1-6, with TRBD1 as a possible D gene (5 bases). The ends were cut back, 2 bases at V and 9 bases at J, with 11 bases in the middle. The CDR3 runs 13 residues. Germline V CDR1 and CDR2: DFQATT, SNEGSKA (reference sequence). The CDR3 coding sequence is TGCAGTGCTAGACTCCAGGGCGGTTCACCCCTCCACTTT. It encodes CSARLQGGSPLHF.

V and J are TRBV4-2 and TRBJ1-1; no firm D call. Trimming removed 8 bases from V and 3 bases from J, with 22 bases in between. Looked up from germline, CDR1 is LGHNA and CDR2 is YNFKEQ. The CDR3 totals 16 residues. The CDR3 is CASREDAGEGYTEAFF. The CDR3 bases are TGTGCCAGCCGTGAGGACGCCGGGGAAGGGTACACTGAAGCTTTCTTT.

The chain employs TRBV20-1 and TRBJ1-1, with D possibly matching TRBD1 (6 bases). CDR1 is DFQATT and CDR2 is SNEGSKA in the germline V gene (reference sequence). V was pared by 7 bases and J by 1 base, with 7 bases between. CDR3 length equals 11 residues. This CDR3 reads CSGGQNTEAFF. DNA of the CDR3: TGCAGTGGGGGACAGAACACTGAAGCTTTCTTT.

The gene calls are TRBV20-1 and TRBJ2-1, with 9 bases identical to TRBD1. V lost 4 bases and J lost 1; bases outside the gene matches: 2. The CDR3 length is 14 residues. CDR1 and CDR2 from the germline V gene are DFQATT and SNEGSKA (reference sequence). This CDR3 is CSATGQGSYNEQFF. In DNA form, the CDR3 reads TGCAGTGCTACCGGACAGGGGTCCTACAATGAGCAGTTCTTC.

This clonotype showed up just a few times. This sequence joins TRBV29-1 and TRBJ1-1, with unresolved D. The CDR3 runs 12 residues. Germline V gene data show CDR1 as SQVTM and CDR2 as ANQGSEA. Trimming removed 5 bases at V and 3 bases at J, with 10 bases between. In DNA, the CDR3 is TGCAGCGTTACACCCTGGGACACTGAAGCTTTCTTT. It codes for CSVTPWDTEAFF.

This clonotype was detected a few times. The chain uses TRBV20-1 and TRBJ2-7, with D unclear. Germline CDR1 reads DFQATT; CDR2 reads SNEGSKA (reference sequence). This CDR3 is built from 13 residues. Between the trimmed V and J ends, which lost 3 bases and 0 bases, there was a span of 9 bases. CDR3 in amino acids: CSARRWSSYEQYF. The CDR3 bases are TGCAGTGCTAGGCGGTGGAGCTCCTACGAGCAGTACTTC.

The V gene is TRBV7-2, the J gene TRBJ1-6; no firm D call. The CDR3 sequence is 15 residues long. The V gene lost 1 base and the J gene lost 9 bases, with 13 bases spanning the gap. Germline CDR1 and CDR2: SGHTA and FQGNSA. CDR3 sequence (DNA): TGTGCCAGCAGCTTAGTCTCCGGGTCCCCTTCACCCCTCCACTTT. Its protein is CASSLVSGSPSPLHF.

A few counts support this clonotype. A single base separates this from a much larger clone, so it may be a read error. The chain recombines TRBV5-1 with TRBJ1-1; D ambiguous. Trimming took 3 bases from V and 3 from J, leaving 12 bases between them. The CDR3 loop spans 14 amino acids. The germline gives CDR1 SGHRS, CDR2 YFSETQ. CDR3 bases: TGCGCCAGCAGCTGGGCCCAGGACTACACTGAAGCTTTCTTT. This sequence encodes CASSWAQDYTEAFF.

This clonotype has just one count. The chain couples TRBV7-2 to TRBJ1-2; 7 nucleotides line up with TRBD1. There are 15 residues in the CDR3. V gave up 5 bases and J gave up 4 bases; unmatched junction bases: 10. Per germline, CDR1 SGHTA and CDR2 FQGNSA. The CDR3 sequence is CASSTRDSPSYGYTF. The CDR3 DNA sequence: TGTGCCAGCAGCACCCGGGACAGCCCCTCCTATGGCTACACCTTC.

The gene calls are TRBV12-3 or TRBV12-4 and TRBJ2-2; 8 positions agree with TRBD2. The CDR3 has 16 amino acids. V lost 7 bases, J lost 1 base, and 8 bases stayed unmatched. CDR3 sequence reads: CASTTATSGNTGELFF. DNA for the CDR3: TGTGCCAGCACCACCGCAACTAGCGGGAACACCGGGGAGCTGTTTTTT.

This clonotype was seen only a few times. The chain has TRBV7-8 and TRBJ1-1, with D possibly TRBD1 on 5 matching bases. CDR1 SGHVS and CDR2 FQNEAQ come from the germline V gene. The V end was cut by 2 bases, the J end by 3 bases, with 16 bases between. The CDR3 is 16 residues long. For the CDR3, the DNA is TGTGCCAGCAGCTTAACGGGGGTGGAGGGGTACACTGAAGCTTTCTTT. Translation gives CASSLTGVEGYTEAFF.

This clonotype was counted once. The chain recombines TRBV5-1 with TRBJ2-2; a weak D match, TRBD2 (5 bases). Germline CDR1 reads SGHRS; CDR2 reads YFSETQ. CDR3 size: 15 residues. Trimming left V 0 bases short and J 3 bases short, with 9 bases between. In DNA, the CDR3 is TGCGCCAGCAGCTTGGCCGGGAAGCACACCGGGGAGCTGTTTTTT. Translating it yields CASSLAGKHTGELFF.

In this sample, this clonotype turned up many times. The chain carries TRBV6-2 or TRBV6-3 and TRBJ2-7; TRBD2 aligns across 12 bases. The germline V gene encodes CDR1 MNHEY and CDR2 SVGEGT. The trim removed 6 bases at V and 3 bases at J, leaving 18 bases unmatched. The CDR3 runs to 19 residues. This CDR3 reads CASSLRQGSGTSGYYEQYF. The CDR3 coding sequence is TGTGCCAGCAGCCTTCGACAAGGGTCCGGGACTAGCGGGTACTACGAGCAGTACTTC.

This sequence joins TRBV7-3 and TRBJ2-1; 10 nucleotides match TRBD1. The germline V gene has CDR1 SGHTA and CDR2 FQGTGA. V lost 10 bases and J lost 8; bases outside the gene matches: 11. The CDR3 runs 14 residues. CDR3 sequence reads: CATRPGQGSYEQFF. CDR3 coding DNA: TGTGCCACTAGACCGGGACAGGGGTCTTATGAGCAGTTCTTC.